The clone carrying this T cell receptor (beta chain) was observed a single time. Here immunoSEQ multiplex PCR was the method, and the copy in TCRdb shows in-frame clones only, minus some. The repertoire consists of 20,000 to 25,000 clones, with just under 75% occurring once and the leading ten covering 20% to 30%. Starting 14 to 28 days after autologous transplant, ipilimumab 1 mg/kg was given. These data originate in a study of ipilimumab plus nivolumab after autologous stem cell transplantation. Across the study: A median of about eight nivolumab and 5 ipilimumab doses were given. The DLBCL cohort had primary refractory and relapsed disease, with 18-month progression-free survival of around 88% and 27%.

This CDR3 is 13 amino acids long. V lost 0 bases and J 4 bases, leaving 8 bases between the germline ends. Germline V gives CDR1 SGDLS, CDR2 YYNGEE. J is TRBJ2-7 and V is TRBV9, with D hard to call. This TCR was recovered from a male donor with diffuse large B-cell lymphoma. The source was PBMCs, collected in a trial of ipilimumab plus nivolumab as post-transplant consolidation. The CDR3: CASSVDTFYEQYF. The CDR3 DNA reads as TGTGCCAGCAGCGTAGATACATTTTACGAGCAGTACTTC.